This T cell receptor (beta chain) was sequenced in a study of blood T cell repertoires in COVID-19. Study at large: COVID-19 samples from acute and convalescent phases originated in the United States, Italy and Spain. T cells, B-cell-depleted T cells, or PBMCs provided the cDNA or gDNA that served as material.

In the original processing: It was from reference gene primer amplification that nucleated cell counts were estimated. Assay used: immunoSEQ multiplex PCR; TCRdb lists only in-frame clones, some missing. Clonal size and the V and J genes are those of that table, whereas D and trimming came from the DNA. The repertoire holds some 140,000 clones, with about 90% as singletons. Unmatched junction bases numbered 3, after V lost 7 bases and J lost 1 base. The CDR3 loop spans 14 amino acids. Germline lookup yields CDR1 SEHNR and CDR2 FQNEAQ (reference sequence). The chain is built from TRBV7-9 and TRBJ2-3; 9 bases are shared with TRBD1. The clonotype was recovered from a man aged 50 or older with acute or convalescent COVID-19. Sample: peripheral blood. Written as DNA, the CDR3 is TGTGCCAGCACCTGGACAGGGGGCACAGATACGCAGTATTTT. Protein sequence: CASTWTGGTDTQYF.